Here is one T cell receptor beta chain with its context. In the study's own analysis: How many nucleated cells were present was estimated from reference gene primer amplification. TCRdb keeps only in-frame clones here, not all; method: immunoSEQ multiplex PCR. Clone size and the V and J calls come from that table; the DNA yielded D and trimming. The sample lists around 300,000 clones, approximately 90% seen once, with about 3% in the top ten. This sample is drawn from a study of blood T cell repertoires in COVID-19. Study-level background: The United States, Italy and Spain were the sources of the acute and convalescent COVID-19 samples. PBMCs, B-cell-depleted T cells, or T cells provided the cDNA or gDNA that made up the material.

This CDR3 region has 14 residues. V was pared by 8 bases and J by 4 bases, with 17 bases between. Germline CDR1 and CDR2: MNHEY and SMNVEV (reference sequence). The TCR originated in a woman aged 30 to 39 with active or convalescent COVID-19. The chain couples TRBV27 to TRBJ1-2; TRBD1 is a possible D gene (6 bases). The sequenced sample was peripheral blood. Written as DNA, the CDR3 is TGTGCCAGCTTTTCGTACAGGGCGGGCTATGGCTACACCTTC. This encodes CASFSYRAGYGYTF.